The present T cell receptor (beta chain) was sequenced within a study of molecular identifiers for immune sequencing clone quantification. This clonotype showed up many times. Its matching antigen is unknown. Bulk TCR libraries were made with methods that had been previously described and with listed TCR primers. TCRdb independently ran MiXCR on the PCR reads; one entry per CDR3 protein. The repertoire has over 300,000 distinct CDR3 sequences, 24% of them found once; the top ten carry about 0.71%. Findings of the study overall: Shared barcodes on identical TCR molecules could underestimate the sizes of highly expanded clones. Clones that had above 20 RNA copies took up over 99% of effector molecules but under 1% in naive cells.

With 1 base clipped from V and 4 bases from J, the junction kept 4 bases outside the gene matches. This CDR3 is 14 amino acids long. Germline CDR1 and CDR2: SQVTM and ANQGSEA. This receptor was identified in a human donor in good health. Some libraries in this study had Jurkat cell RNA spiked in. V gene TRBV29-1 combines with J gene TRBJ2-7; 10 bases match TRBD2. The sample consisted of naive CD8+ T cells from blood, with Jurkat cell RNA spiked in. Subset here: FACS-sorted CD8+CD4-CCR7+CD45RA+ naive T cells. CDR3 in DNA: TGCAGCGTTGAAGGTAGCGGGAGGAGTTACGAGCAGTACTTC. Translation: CSVEGSGRSYEQYF.